This T cell receptor beta chain was identified in a study of CD8 T cells in Susac syndrome. Reverse transcription used roughly 0.5 to 1 ug RNA and random hexamers. With immunoSEQ multiplex PCR, TCR beta CDR3 was amplified across 54 Vbeta and 13 Jbeta. MiXCR, run by TCRdb on the immunoSEQ multiplex PCR reads, gives a single entry per CDR3 protein. The sample records around 200,000 distinct CDR3 sequences, about 95% being singletons. Trimming removed 6 bases from V and 6 bases from J; junction bases left unmatched: 14. The CDR3 runs to 15 residues. Germline assignment: CDR1 SEHNR and CDR2 FQNEAQ (reference sequence).

Sequences were obtained from CD8+ T cells from PBMCs. The rearrangement joins TRBV7-9 to TRBJ2-7; 7 bases are a match to TRBD1. The clonotype was recovered from a human donor with Susac syndrome. CDR3 residues: CASSSQTGISGEQYF. The CDR3 DNA sequence: TGTGCCAGCAGTTCCCAGACAGGGATCTCCGGCGAGCAGTACTTC.